This TCR beta chain was documented in a study of metastatic and nonmetastatic thyroid tumors. As originally analysed: To classify distant metastasis in papillary thyroid cancer, a model was built from CDR3 differences across clinicopathological groups. Through MiXCR, TCRdb re-clonotyped the PCR reads. The V and J calls, along with clone size, are taken from TCRdb and not from the paper's own processing. The data contain around 13,000 clones, roughly a quarter of them singletons. V dropped 1 base and J dropped 2 bases, with 10 bases sitting between them. The CDR3 runs to 15 residues. Patients had received no treatment of any kind before thyroid surgery.

This clonotype was obtained from a female donor with papillary thyroid cancer or a benign thyroid nodule (not recorded which). Some clones in this sample may be carry-over from other donors' samples. The rearrangement uses TRBV12-3 or TRBV12-4 and TRBJ2-3; D is ambiguous. The sample comprised blood. CDR3 coding DNA: TGTGCCAGCAGTTTAGGGCCAGCAGACACAGATACGCAGTATTTT. It codes for CASSLGPADTDTQYF.